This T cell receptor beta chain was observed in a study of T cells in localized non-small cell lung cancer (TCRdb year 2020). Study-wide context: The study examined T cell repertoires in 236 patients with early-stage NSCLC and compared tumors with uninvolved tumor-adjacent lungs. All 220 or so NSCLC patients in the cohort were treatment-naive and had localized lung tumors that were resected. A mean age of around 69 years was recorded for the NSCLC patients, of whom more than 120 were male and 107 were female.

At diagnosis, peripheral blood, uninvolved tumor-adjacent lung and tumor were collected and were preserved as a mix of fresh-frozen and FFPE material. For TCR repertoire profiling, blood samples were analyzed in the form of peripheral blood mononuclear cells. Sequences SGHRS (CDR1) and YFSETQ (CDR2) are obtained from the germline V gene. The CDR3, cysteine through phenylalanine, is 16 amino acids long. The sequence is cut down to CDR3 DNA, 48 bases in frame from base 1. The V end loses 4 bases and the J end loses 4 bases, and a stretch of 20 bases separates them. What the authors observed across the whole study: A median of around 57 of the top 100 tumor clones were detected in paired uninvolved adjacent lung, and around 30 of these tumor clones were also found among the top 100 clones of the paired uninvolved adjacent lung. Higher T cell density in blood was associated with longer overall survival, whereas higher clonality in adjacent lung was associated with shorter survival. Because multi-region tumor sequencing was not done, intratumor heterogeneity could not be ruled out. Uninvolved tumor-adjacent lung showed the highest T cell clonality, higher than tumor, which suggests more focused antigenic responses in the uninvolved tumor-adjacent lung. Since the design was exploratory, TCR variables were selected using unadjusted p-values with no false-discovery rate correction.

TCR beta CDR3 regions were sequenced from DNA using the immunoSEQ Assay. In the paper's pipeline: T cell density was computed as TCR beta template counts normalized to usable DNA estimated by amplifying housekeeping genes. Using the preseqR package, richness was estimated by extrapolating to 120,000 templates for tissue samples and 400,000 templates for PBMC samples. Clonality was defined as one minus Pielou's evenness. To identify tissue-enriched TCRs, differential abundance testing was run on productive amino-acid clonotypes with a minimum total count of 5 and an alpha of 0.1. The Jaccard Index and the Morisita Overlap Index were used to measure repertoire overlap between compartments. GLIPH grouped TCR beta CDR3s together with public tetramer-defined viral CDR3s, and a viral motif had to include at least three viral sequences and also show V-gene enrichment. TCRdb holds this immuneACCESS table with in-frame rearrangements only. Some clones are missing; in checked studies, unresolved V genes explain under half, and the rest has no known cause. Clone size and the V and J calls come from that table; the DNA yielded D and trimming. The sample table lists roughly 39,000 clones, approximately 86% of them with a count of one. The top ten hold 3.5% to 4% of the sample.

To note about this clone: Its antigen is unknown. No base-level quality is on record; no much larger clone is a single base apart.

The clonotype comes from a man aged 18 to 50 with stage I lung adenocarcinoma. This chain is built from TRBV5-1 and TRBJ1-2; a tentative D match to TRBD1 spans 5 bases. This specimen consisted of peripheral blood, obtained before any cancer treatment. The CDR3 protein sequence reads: CASSPHGGMGTYGYTF. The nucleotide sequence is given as TGCGCCAGCAGCCCCCATGGAGGTATGGGGACCTATGGCTACACCTTC.